This T cell receptor (beta chain) was profiled in a study of a mutant IDH1 vaccine in newly diagnosed glioma. Whole-study context: Earlier therapy was either radiotherapy, temozolomide, or both, and most got both.

Measured with immunoSEQ multiplex PCR; TCRdb has only the in-frame clones, and not every one. The table shows about 86,000 clones, with approximately 85% occurring only once. Points on this clone: Its antigen is still unknown.

Regarding time point: week 23, last vaccination. In the vaccine, a single dose held 300 ug of the mutant IDH1 20-mer peptide, along with topical imiquimod. Trimming left V 5 bases short and J 6 bases short, with 11 bases between. From germline, CDR1 is SGHVS and CDR2 FQNEAQ. This CDR3 spans 13 amino acids. The chain joins TRBV7-8 to TRBJ1-5; D remains ambiguous. This TCR came from a man aged 25-45 years with glioma. Some clones in this sample may be carry-over from other donors' samples. Sequenced here: PBMCs, sampled from a glioma patient whose treatment included an IDH1 peptide vaccine. Written as DNA, the CDR3 is TGTGCCAGCAGCCTGGGCCCGGGTCAGCCCCAGCATTTT. This translates into CASSLGPGQPQHF.